This T cell receptor (beta chain) derives from a study of cytomegalovirus exposure and HLA in healthy donors. Overall study results and limits: The authors judged a highly shared variant cluster likely a sequencing artifact. The study listed 164 cytomegalovirus-associated TCR beta chains.

CDR3 length: 15 amino acids. CDR1 is KGHSH, CDR2 LQKENI, per germline. Losses at the gene ends were 5 bases for V and 1 base for J; bases not matched to a gene: 7. PCR used 60 Vbeta primers and 13 Jbeta primers. Profiled with immunoSEQ multiplex PCR; TCRdb holds only in-frame clones, not every one. This sample has more than 90,000 clones; 74% occur once, and the top ten carry 4% to 5.5%. A remark on this clone: Its antigen is as yet unknown.

Sequenced sample: PBMCs. The receptor comes from a man aged 25 to 40 in good health and CMV-seropositive. V usage is TRBV18 and J usage is TRBJ2-7; 8 nucleotides agree with TRBD1. The CDR3 DNA reads as TGTGCCAGCTCATCAAGACAGGGGCGATCCTACGAGCAGTACTTC. Protein sequence: CASSSRQGRSYEQYF.